One sample yielded the 31 T cell receptor beta chains listed below, sequenced in a study of patients and donors after allogeneic stem cell transplantation. TCRdb used MiXCR to reprocess the RT-PCR reads, holding one entry per CDR3 protein. Here the sample spans approximately 98,000 distinct CDR3 sequences, roughly 35% being singletons. The sequencing input was blood, either unsorted or a sorted T cell fraction (not recorded which). The receptors were gathered from a human donor who was either an allogeneic HSCT recipient or a stem cell or donor lymphocyte infusion donor (not recorded which). It is not recorded whose cells these are; they may come from a transplant donor.

The table lists this clonotype with many counts. The chain couples TRBV18 to TRBJ1-5; TRBD1 aligns across 8 bases. V lost 3 bases, J lost 5 bases, and 0 bases stayed unmatched. Germline V gene data show CDR1 as KGHSH and CDR2 as LQKENI. CDR3 size: 13 residues. In nucleotides, the CDR3 is TGTGCCAGCTCACCGGACAGGGATCAGCCCCAGCATTTT. Amino acids: CASSPDRDQPQHF.

V and J are TRBV14 and TRBJ1-1; D remains unclear. Looked up from germline, CDR1 is SGHDN and CDR2 is FVKESK. V was shortened by 3 bases and J by 4 bases, with 9 bases between the two germline ends. The CDR3 is 13 residues long. This CDR3 reads CASSQGITTEAFF. The CDR3 coding sequence is TGTGCCAGCAGCCAGGGTATAACCACTGAAGCTTTCTTT.

The J gene is TRBJ1-2, the V gene TRBV6-5; TRBD1 agrees at 11 bases. The V segment lost 2 bases and the J segment 8 bases; nucleotides outside the gene matches: 7. CDR1 is MNHEY, CDR2 SVGAGI, per germline. CDR3 length: 15 residues. The CDR3: CASSYTGTGGYGYTF. Written as DNA, the CDR3 is TGTGCCAGCAGTTACACCGGGACAGGGGGATACGGCTACACCTTC.

This clonotype was recorded at least ten times. V and J are TRBV5-1 and TRBJ1-2; the D is unclear. V lost 0 bases, J lost 4 bases, and 10 bases lay in between. The CDR3 length is 14 residues. CDR1 SGHRS and CDR2 YFSETQ come from the germline V gene. CDR3 amino acids: CASSLEGGPYGYTF. The CDR3 nucleotides read TGCGCCAGCAGCTTGGAAGGCGGCCCCTATGGCTACACCTTC.

There are a few counts of this clonotype. This chain joins TRBV20-1 and TRBJ1-5; D not resolved. The V end was cut by 3 bases, the J end by 7 bases, with 16 bases between. CDR1 is DFQATT, CDR2 SNEGSKA, per germline (reference sequence). The CDR3 has 14 amino acids. The chain's CDR3 is CSASPRSRWQPQHF. The CDR3 DNA reads TGCAGTGCTAGCCCCCGGAGCCGGTGGCAGCCCCAGCATTTT.

This sequence joins TRBV12-3 or TRBV12-4 and TRBJ1-3; unclear D gene. Deletions cut 7 bases from V and 2 bases from J, with 12 bases between. The CDR3 is 14 residues long. The chain's CDR3 is CASTTWAAGNTIYF. CDR3 nucleotides: TGTGCCAGCACCACCTGGGCAGCTGGAAACACCATATATTTT.

This clonotype came up a few times. V and J are TRBV20-1 and TRBJ2-3; the D is unclear. Germline CDR1 is DFQATT and CDR2 is SNEGSKA (reference sequence). Trimming pared 1 base from V and 6 bases from J, leaving 17 bases between. The CDR3 runs 15 residues. The CDR3 spells CSARGKLLKRDTQYF. CDR3 coding DNA: TGCAGTGCTAGAGGAAAGCTTCTTAAAAGGGATACGCAGTATTTT.

This clonotype was detected a few times. The chain links TRBV27 to TRBJ2-7, with D perhaps TRBD1 or TRBD2 (5 bases each). V lost 5 bases and J lost 4, with 15 bases in between. This CDR3 is built from 14 residues. CDR1 MNHEY and CDR2 SMNVEV come from the germline V gene (reference sequence). The CDR3 loop is CASSQGTRRYEQYF. DNA of the CDR3: TGTGCCAGCAGTCAAGGGACCCGTCGTTACGAGCAGTACTTC.

The CDR3 bases are TGTGCCATCAGTGCGGGACAGGGAACCCCTCAGAACACTGAAGCTTTCTTT. Encoded protein: CAISAGQGTPQNTEAFF. The gene calls are TRBV10-3 and TRBJ1-1, with TRBD1 matching over 9 bases. V lost 4 bases and J lost 1; bases outside the gene matches: 10. This CDR3 is built from 17 residues. CDR1 is ENHRY and CDR2 is SYGVKD in the germline V gene.

CDR3 in DNA: TGCGCCAGCAGCTCTCTAGCGGGAAATGAAGATACGCAGTATTTT. Translated, it gives CASSSLAGNEDTQYF. This rearrangement joins TRBV5-1 to TRBJ2-3; 9 nucleotides align to TRBD2. Germline trimming cut 3 bases from V and 5 bases from J; bases unmatched to any gene: 7. The CDR3 contains 15 residues. The germline V gene has CDR1 SGHRS and CDR2 YFSETQ.

This clonotype appeared many times. The chain links TRBV9 to TRBJ1-5, with a tentative D call TRBD1 (6 bases). The germline V and J ends were trimmed by 0 bases and 2 bases, with 6 bases remaining between them. CDR1 and CDR2 from the germline V gene are SGDLS and YYNGEE. This CDR3 is built from 14 residues. CDR3 DNA sequence: TGTGCCAGCAGCGTAGGACAGGGCAATCAGCCCCAGCATTTT. Protein sequence: CASSVGQGNQPQHF.

The CDR3 sequence is CASSFRAGHQPQHF. The CDR3 nucleotides read TGTGCCAGCAGTTTTCGGGCAGGCCATCAGCCCCAGCATTTT. This chain links TRBV28 with TRBJ1-5; the D is unclear. Germline V gives CDR1 MDHEN, CDR2 SYDVKM. V lost 3 bases and J 5 bases, leaving 11 bases between the germline ends. The CDR3 contains 14 residues. Drawing the rest from reference TRBV28 and TRBJ1-5, the complete variable domain is DVKVTQSSRYLVKRTGEKVFLECVQDMDHENMFWYRQDPGLGLRLIYFSYDVKMKEKGDIPEGYSVSREKKERFSLILESASTNQTSMYLCASSFRAGHQPQHFGDGTRLSIL.

The CDR3 DNA reads TGTGCCAGCAGCGTAGCTACGGGGGGAGGATCACCCCTCCACTTT. This gives the protein CASSVATGGGSPLHF. V is TRBV9 and J is TRBJ1-6, with D possibly being TRBD1 (5 bases). Between the trimmed V and J ends, which lost 0 bases and 10 bases, there was a span of 14 bases. Germline values: CDR1 SGDLS, CDR2 YYNGEE. This CDR3 is built from 15 residues.

The chain is built from TRBV20-1 and TRBJ2-7, with D tentatively TRBD2 (7 bases). V lost 6 bases and J 4 bases, leaving 19 bases between the germline ends. The V gene's germline CDR1 is DFQATT and CDR2 SNEGSKA (reference sequence). This CDR3 is built from 14 residues. The DNA for the CDR3 is TGCAGTGCCCAAGGGGGGGGCAAAGGATACGAGCAGTACTTC. This gives the protein CSAQGGGKGYEQYF.

The CDR3 region has the DNA TGTGCCAGCAGTTACCTTTCTTTGAACACTGAAGCTTTCTTT. Translating it yields CASSYLSLNTEAFF. This sequence joins TRBV6-2 or TRBV6-3 and TRBJ1-1; no firm D call. Between the trimmed V and J ends, which lost 2 bases and 0 bases, there was a span of 7 bases. The CDR3 is 14 amino acids. The germline gives CDR1 MNHEY, CDR2 SVGEGT.

The chain has TRBV5-5 and TRBJ1-2; D gene uncertain. Trimming cost V 2 bases and J 8 bases, with 13 bases left between them. The CDR3 spans 13 residues. The V gene's germline CDR1 is SGHKS and CDR2 YYEKEE (reference sequence). The CDR3: CASSFNNRVGYTF. CDR3 DNA sequence: TGTGCCAGCAGCTTTAACAACCGAGTAGGCTACACCTTC.

This clonotype was seen a few times. This chain's CDR3 is CASSLIQGTEAFF. DNA of the CDR3: TGTGCCAGCAGCCTTATACAGGGAACTGAAGCTTTCTTT. The chain is built from TRBV3-1 and TRBJ1-1, with D maybe TRBD1 (6 bases). CDR3 length: 13 residues. Trimming took 4 bases from V and 5 from J, leaving 11 bases between them. CDR1 and CDR2 (germline): LGHDT, YNNKEL (reference sequence).

The chain's CDR3 is CATSRYGTLYEQYF. CDR3 coding DNA: TGTGCCACCAGCAGATACGGGACACTCTACGAGCAGTACTTC. V gene TRBV15 combines with J gene TRBJ2-7, with D maybe TRBD1 (6 bases). Trimming took 2 bases from V and 3 from J, leaving 11 bases between them. The CDR3 contains 14 residues. CDR1 is LNHNV and CDR2 is YYDKDF in the germline V gene (reference sequence).

The J gene is TRBJ2-5, the V gene TRBV19, with D perhaps TRBD1 (6 bases). V gave up 6 bases and J gave up 4 bases, with 12 bases separating them. The CDR3 covers 13 residues. Germline CDR1 LNHDA, CDR2 SQIVND (reference sequence). The CDR3 protein is CASRGAPGETQYF. CDR3 DNA: TGTGCCAGTAGGGGGGCCCCGGGAGAGACCCAGTACTTC.

The chain uses TRBV20-1 and TRBJ1-3; TRBD1 aligns across 7 bases. The CDR3 sequence is 16 residues long. The V gene end was trimmed by 0 bases and the J gene end by 1 base; junction bases not matched to a gene: 6. Per germline, CDR1 DFQATT and CDR2 SNEGSKA (reference sequence). The CDR3, as DNA: TGCAGTGCTAGAGATGGAGGGGGCAAATCTGGAAACACCATATATTTT. The encoded protein is CSARDGGGKSGNTIYF.

The CDR3 DNA reads TGTGCCAGCAGCCAAGAAAACGAGCAGTACTTC. Amino acid sequence: CASSQENEQYF. The chain combines TRBV3-1 with TRBJ2-7; D unclear. Deletions cut 0 bases from V and 5 bases from J, with 2 bases between. Germline CDR1 is LGHDT and CDR2 is YNNKEL (reference sequence). The CDR3 length is 11 residues.

In this sample, this clonotype turned up a few times. The V call is TRBV29-1, the J call TRBJ1-1, with D possibly being TRBD1 (6 bases). V was shortened by 5 bases and J by 5 bases, with 12 bases between the two germline ends. Per germline, CDR1 SQVTM and CDR2 ANQGSEA. This CDR3 is 12 amino acids long. The CDR3 spells CSVSTGSTEAFF. In DNA, the CDR3 is TGCAGCGTTTCGACAGGTTCGACTGAAGCTTTCTTT.

This sequence joins TRBV21-1 and TRBJ1-5; the D call of TRBD1 is as the table states it, not checked on the DNA. TRBV21-1 is described as a pseudogene. The CDR3 length is 16 residues. In DNA form, the CDR3 reads TGTGCCAGCAGCCCCCCCGGGACAGGGGGCGATCAGCCCCAGCATTTT. Translating it yields CASSPPGTGGDQPQHF.

This clonotype was seen more than once but under ten times. The chain links TRBV5-5 to TRBJ1-4; 7 nucleotides line up with TRBD1. The CDR3 length is 16 residues. Germline CDR1 SGHKS, CDR2 YYEKEE (reference sequence). Trimming cost V 4 bases and J 4 bases; bases outside gene matches: 10. The CDR3 loop reads CASSLRDSRYNEKLFF. CDR3 bases: TGTGCCAGCAGCCTCCGGGACAGCCGCTATAATGAAAAACTGTTTTTT.

There are a few counts of this clonotype. This chain connects TRBV7-2 to TRBJ2-1; 8 bases are shared with TRBD2. The CDR3 covers 16 residues. J gave up 3 bases and V 5 bases, and 9 bases lay outside the gene matches. Germline-derived CDR1 and CDR2 are SGHTA and FQGNSA. The CDR3 coding sequence is TGTGCCAGCAGCCGCGGCCTAGCGGGTAACTACAATGAGCAGTTCTTC. It specifies CASSRGLAGNYNEQFF.

This clonotype was observed once. The V gene is TRBV6-2 or TRBV6-3, the J gene TRBJ2-7; 7 bases fit TRBD2. The CDR3 is 11 amino acids. J gave up 10 bases and V 4 bases, and 4 bases lay outside the gene matches. Per the germline V gene, CDR1 is MNHEY and CDR2 is SVGEGT. The CDR3 DNA follows: TGTGCCAGCAGTTCGCAGGGACTACAGTACTTC. Amino acid sequence: CASSSQGLQYF.

This clonotype has only a few counts. V and J are TRBV30 and TRBJ1-3; the D is unclear. CDR3 length equals 12 residues. Germline V lookup: CDR1 GTSNPN, CDR2 SVGIG (reference sequence). The ends were cut back, 4 bases at V and 0 bases at J, with 4 bases in the middle. CDR3 region: CAWIGSGNTIYF. The CDR3 DNA follows: TGTGCCTGGATTGGCTCTGGAAACACCATATATTTT.

This clonotype was recorded a few times. The CDR3 DNA reads TGCGCCAGCAGCCCTTCTCTACGACAGGGGGACGGTGAAAAACTGTTTTTT. Residues: CASSPSLRQGDGEKLFF. V usage is TRBV5-1 and J usage is TRBJ1-4; 9 nucleotides align to TRBD1. The V gene's germline CDR1 is SGHRS and CDR2 YFSETQ. The CDR3 consists of 17 residues. V was clipped by 4 bases and J by 7 bases; unmatched bases: 14. Full variable domain (missing parts from reference TRBV5-1 and TRBJ1-4): KAGVTQTPRYLIKTRGQQVTLSCSPISGHRSVSWYQQTPGQGLQFLFEYFSETQRNKGNFPGRFSGRQFSNSRSEMNVSTLELGDSALYLCASSPSLRQGDGEKLFFGSGTQLSVL.

The chain carries TRBV5-1 and TRBJ2-7; 8 positions agree with TRBD1. The CDR3 has 14 amino acids. CDR1 is SGHRS, CDR2 YFSETQ, per germline. V lost 4 bases to trimming and J lost 6 bases; unmatched junction nucleotides: 9. This CDR3 is CASSRRTGTGEQYF. The DNA for the CDR3 is TGCGCCAGCAGCCGAAGGACAGGGACGGGCGAGCAGTACTTC.

The chain carries TRBV20-1 and TRBJ2-7, with TRBD1 as a possible D gene (6 bases). The CDR3 totals 12 residues. Germline-derived CDR1 and CDR2 are DFQATT and SNEGSKA (reference sequence). The chain's CDR3 is CSLDRRTYEQYF. In DNA, the CDR3 is TGCAGCCTCGACAGGCGAACCTACGAGCAGTACTTC.

This clonotype was recorded a few times. This chain connects TRBV5-1 to TRBJ2-5, with 7 bases aligning to TRBD1. V lost 4 bases to trimming and J lost 4 bases; unmatched junction nucleotides: 7. Germline assignment: CDR1 SGHRS and CDR2 YFSETQ. This CDR3 has 14 residues. CDR3 coding DNA: TGCGCCAGCAGCCCTGACAGGGTTCGAGAGACCCAGTACTTC. This codes for CASSPDRVRETQYF.